This T cell receptor (beta chain) is from a study of T cell changes during pregnancy in multiple sclerosis (dated by TCRdb to the late 2010s). Study-level background: The study examined how the T cell repertoire changed over the course of pregnancy in women with multiple sclerosis.

This clone was seen once. Its cognate antigen has yet to be identified. No clone much larger than this one lies a single base away; base qualities are absent. Per the germline V gene, SGHRS is the CDR1 and YFSETQ is the CDR2. The CDR3 starts with the cysteine, ends with the phenylalanine, and has 15 residues. This entry keeps only the CDR3 DNA: 45 bases, framed from base 1. Ends trimmed: V by 1 base, J by 1 base; bases unmatched to a gene: 4. The library relied on the immunoSEQ multiplex PCR assay. The immuneACCESS repertoire file appears here via TCRdb, limited to in-frame rearrangements. These files lack a portion of the clones; in checked studies, under half of the deficit traces to unresolved V genes, and the cause of the others is not known. For this sample the table gives around 80,000 clones, of which under 95% were detected only once. Of the sample, roughly 1.4% is held by the ten largest clones.

The sample was peripheral blood, taken before pregnancy. Recombination joined TRBV5-1 with TRBJ1-1, and TRBD1 matches 7 of the central bases. The TCR sequence derives from a female donor with multiple sclerosis, enrolled in a pregnancy study. The CDR3 region: CASSLKDRSNTEAFF. The bases read TGCGCCAGCAGCTTGAAGGACAGGTCGAACACTGAAGCTTTCTTT.